The 26 T cell receptor beta chains below come from one sample, sequenced in a study of T cell responses to AZD1222 COVID-19 vaccine. Libraries were prepared by immunoSEQ multiplex PCR; TCRdb keeps only in-frame clonotypes and omits some of them. The sample lists 90,000 to 130,000 clones, roughly 89% seen once, with 3% to 3.5% in the top ten. The sample consisted of peripheral blood, taken on day 0 of MenACWY control vaccination. Source of these receptors: an adult in good health.

The gene calls are TRBV7-8 and TRBJ1-5; D perhaps matches TRBD1 (6 bases). Trimming took off 1 base at V and 12 bases at J, with 16 bases between the two ends. This CDR3 contains 14 residues. Germline CDR1 reads SGHVS; CDR2 reads FQNEAQ. CDR3 nucleotides: TGTGCCAGCAGCTTAGAAGGGGGTATTGGGGTCCAGCATTTT. Amino acids: CASSLEGGIGVQHF. Supplemented by reference TRBV7-8 and TRBJ1-5, the full variable domain reads GAGVSQSPRYKVAKRGQDVALRCDPISGHVSLFWYQQALGQGPEFLTYFQNEAQLDKSGLPSDRFFAERPEGSVSTLKIQRTQQEDSAVYLCASSLEGGIGVQHFGDGTRLSIL.

This rearrangement joins TRBV5-1 to TRBJ2-6; 7 positions match TRBD1. CDR3 length: 16 residues. Per the germline V gene, CDR1 is SGHRS and CDR2 is YFSETQ. Losses at the gene ends were 7 bases for V and 0 bases for J; bases not matched to a gene: 7. CDR3 residues: CASARQGLSGANVLTF. The CDR3 nucleotides are TGCGCCAGCGCCAGACAGGGCCTCTCTGGGGCCAACGTCCTGACTTTC.

V is TRBV5-1 and J is TRBJ2-1; D is unclear. The CDR3 contains 14 residues. V lost 3 bases, J lost 7 bases, and 14 bases lay in between. Germline values: CDR1 SGHRS, CDR2 YFSETQ. The CDR3 loop reads CASSSHVSRNEQFF. For the CDR3, the DNA is TGCGCCAGCAGCTCTCACGTGTCTAGGAATGAGCAGTTCTTC.

This sequence joins TRBV19 and TRBJ1-1; D gene ambiguous. Germline lookup yields CDR1 LNHDA and CDR2 SQIVND (reference sequence). The CDR3 has 13 residues. V lost 10 bases and J 1 base, leaving 13 bases between the germline ends. CDR3 sequence reads: CATHGDGNTEAFF. CDR3 DNA: TGTGCCACCCATGGGGATGGGAACACTGAAGCTTTCTTT. Filled out from reference TRBV19 and TRBJ1-1, the complete variable domain reads DGGITQSPKYLFRKEGQNVTLSCEQNLNHDAMYWYRQDPGQGLRLIYYSQIVNDFQKGDIAEGYSVSREKKESFPLTVTSAQKNPTAFYLCATHGDGNTEAFFGQGTRLTVV.

V usage is TRBV28 and J usage is TRBJ2-1; TRBD1 is a possible D gene (5 bases). Germline values: CDR1 MDHEN, CDR2 SYDVKM. V was cut by 3 bases and J by 4 bases, with 7 bases left in between. The length of the CDR3 is 13 residues. CDR3 sequence: CASSLAGYNEQFF. The DNA of the CDR3 is TGTGCCAGCAGTTTGGCAGGGTACAATGAGCAGTTCTTC. Complete variable domain (other parts from reference TRBV28 and TRBJ2-1): DVKVTQSSRYLVKRTGEKVFLECVQDMDHENMFWYRQDPGLGLRLIYFSYDVKMKEKGDIPEGYSVSREKKERFSLILESASTNQTSMYLCASSLAGYNEQFFGPGTRLTVL.

This clone was recorded a few times. This chain joins TRBV5-1 and TRBJ1-4; 9 bases agree with TRBD1. V shed 0 bases, J shed 8 bases, and the junction held 5 bases outside the gene matches. The CDR3 is 15 amino acids. Per germline, CDR1 SGHRS and CDR2 YFSETQ. CDR3 bases: TGCGCCAGCAGCTTGGGCGACAGGGGGGAGGAAAAACTGTTTTTT. It encodes CASSLGDRGEEKLFF.

This chain connects TRBV29-1 to TRBJ2-3, with D maybe TRBD2 (7 bases). The ends were cut back, 4 bases at V and 4 bases at J, with 15 bases in the middle. The CDR3 is 14 residues long. Germline CDR1 reads SQVTM; CDR2 reads ANQGSEA. The CDR3 DNA reads TGCAGCGTTGTCAAAAGGGGGAGGGCAGATACGCAGTATTTT. Translated, it gives CSVVKRGRADTQYF.

The CDR3 reads CASSESSNYGYTF. As DNA, the CDR3 is TGTGCCAGCAGTGAATCATCTAACTATGGCTACACCTTC. The chain couples TRBV6-1 to TRBJ1-2, with no clear D. CDR1 is MNHNS and CDR2 is SASEGT in the germline V gene. CDR3 size: 13 residues. V lost 2 bases and J 0 bases, leaving 4 bases between the germline ends.

This clone has only one observation. The rearrangement uses TRBV19 and TRBJ2-2, with TRBD1 matching 11 bases. The germline V gene has CDR1 LNHDA and CDR2 SQIVND (reference sequence). The CDR3 extends over 16 amino acids. The V segment lost 6 bases and the J segment 3 bases; nucleotides outside the gene matches: 6. The CDR3 is CASRPRTGGHTGELFF. As DNA, the CDR3 is TGTGCCAGTAGGCCCCGGACAGGGGGCCACACCGGGGAGCTGTTTTTT.

The chain links TRBV10-2 to TRBJ1-1; 11 positions match TRBD1. The germline gives CDR1 WSHSY, CDR2 SAAADI. This CDR3 has 18 residues. V gave up 6 bases and J gave up 1 base; unmatched junction bases: 13. The CDR3 coding sequence is TGCGCCAGCAGCCCTAGCCGGACAGGGGGCGGCTGGAACACTGAAGCTTTCTTT. Amino acid sequence: CASSPSRTGGGWNTEAFF.

In regard to this clone: An end of the junction does not agree with germline; a read error may underlie this. The J gene is TRBJ2-1, the V gene TRBV10-2, with D perhaps assigned TRBD1 or TRBD2 (6 bases each). The CDR3 covers 16 residues. The germline gives CDR1 WSHSY, CDR2 SAAADI. The CDR3 nucleotides are TGCGCCAGCAGTGAGTGGGGGGCTCCCTCCCACAATGAGCAGTTCTTC. It is translated as CASSEWGAPSHNEQFF.

The chain combines TRBV5-1 with TRBJ2-3; 15 nucleotides agree with TRBD2. Germline V gives CDR1 SGHRS, CDR2 YFSETQ. J was trimmed by 2 bases and V by 3 bases; bases with no gene match: 4. This CDR3 spans 17 amino acids. The CDR3 loop reads CASSYGTSGGFTDTQYF. The DNA for the CDR3 is TGCGCCAGCAGCTACGGGACTAGCGGGGGGTTCACAGATACGCAGTATTTT.

The J gene is TRBJ1-1, the V gene TRBV6-5, with D possibly matching TRBD1 (5 bases). CDR3 length: 15 amino acids. V was trimmed by 2 bases and J by 0 bases, leaving 10 bases between them. Germline V gene data show CDR1 as MNHEY and CDR2 as SVGAGI. The CDR3 DNA sequence: TGTGCCAGCAGTTACCGACAGACCATGAACACTGAAGCTTTCTTT. It translates to CASSYRQTMNTEAFF.

The V call is TRBV4-1, the J call TRBJ2-7; possibly TRBD1 for D (6 bases). V lost 1 base and J 0 bases, leaving 10 bases between the germline ends. The CDR3 is 15 amino acids. Germline loops: CDR1 MGHRA, CDR2 YSYEKL. The CDR3 DNA is TGCGCCAGCAGCCAAGGGACAGTCGACTCCTACGAGCAGTACTTC. This sequence encodes CASSQGTVDSYEQYF.

J is TRBJ1-1 and V is TRBV12-5, with D tentatively TRBD1 (5 bases). Between the trimmed V and J ends, which lost 3 bases and 0 bases, there was a span of 11 bases. The CDR3 runs 15 residues. Germline CDR1 is LGHNT and CDR2 is FRNRAP. In DNA, the CDR3 is TGTGCTAGTGGTTTTTGGGCGGGGGTGAACACTGAAGCTTTCTTT. This codes for CASGFWAGVNTEAFF.

In DNA form, the CDR3 reads TGTGCCAGCAGCCATGCTGGACAGGTCCCCTACAATGAGCAGTTCTTC. This codes for CASSHAGQVPYNEQFF. The chain carries TRBV3-1 (or the pseudogene TRBV3-2) and TRBJ2-1, with TRBD1 matching 7 bases. This CDR3 region has 16 residues. Trimming took 3 bases from V and 2 from J; bases not matched to a gene: 7. CDR1 and CDR2 (germline): LGHDT, YNNKEL (reference sequence).

This sequence joins TRBV18 and TRBJ2-1; no reliable D call. The V end was cut by 3 bases, the J end by 1 base, with 10 bases between. CDR1 and CDR2 from the germline V gene are KGHSH and LQKENI. The CDR3 runs 15 residues. The CDR3 is CASSPGTTSYNEQFF. DNA for the CDR3: TGTGCCAGCTCACCCGGAACAACTTCCTACAATGAGCAGTTCTTC. Full variable domain (remainder filled in from reference TRBV18 and TRBJ2-1): NAGVMQNPRHLVRRRGQEARLRCSPMKGHSHVYWYRQLPEEGLKFMVYLQKENIIDESGMPKERFSAEFPKEGPSILRIQQVVRGDSAAYFCASSPGTTSYNEQFFGPGTRLTVL.

This clone was counted a single time. The J gene is TRBJ2-2, the V gene TRBV18; D assignment may be TRBD1 or TRBD2 (5 bases each). From germline, CDR1 is KGHSH and CDR2 LQKENI. There are 17 residues in the CDR3. V was pared by 0 bases and J by 0 bases, with 11 bases between. The CDR3 is CASSPPGPPPNTGELFF. For the CDR3, the DNA is TGTGCCAGCTCACCACCGGGACCGCCCCCGAACACCGGGGAGCTGTTTTTT.

The CDR3 reads CASRWQGWTEAFF. In DNA form, the CDR3 reads TGTGCCAGTAGGTGGCAGGGTTGGACTGAAGCTTTCTTT. The rearrangement uses TRBV19 and TRBJ1-1; tentatively, D is TRBD1 (5 bases). This CDR3 is 13 amino acids long. Germline V CDR1 and CDR2: LNHDA, SQIVND (reference sequence). V lost 6 bases and J lost 5, with 13 bases in between.

The chain carries TRBV5-8 and TRBJ1-1; D is uncertain. V lost 3 bases to trimming and J lost 0 bases, with 15 bases between them. Germline CDR1 is SGHTS and CDR2 is YDEGEE. CDR3 size: 16 residues. CDR3 amino acids: CASSSWSVVMNTEAFF. The CDR3 DNA reads TGTGCCAGCAGCTCGTGGTCGGTGGTGATGAACACTGAAGCTTTCTTT.

This chain uses TRBV7-3 with TRBJ1-1; D gene ambiguous. There are 13 residues in the CDR3. Germline V gene lookup returns CDR1 SGHTA and CDR2 FQGTGA. Deletions cut 5 bases from V and 1 base from J, with 8 bases between. CDR3 DNA: TGTGCCAGCAGCCAACAATCGAACACTGAAGCTTTCTTT. It translates to CASSQQSNTEAFF.

This clone was counted a few times. The genes are TRBV10-2 and TRBJ1-2; no definite D call. Between the trimmed V and J ends, which lost 7 bases and 4 bases, there was a span of 10 bases. The CDR3 extends over 12 amino acids. Per the germline V gene, CDR1 is WSHSY and CDR2 is SAAADI. For the CDR3, the DNA is TGCGCCAGCACCCCGGCGGGCTATGGCTACACCTTC. Translating it yields CASTPAGYGYTF.

This CDR3 is CAWSIFTYEQYF. CDR3 coding DNA: TGTGCCTGGAGTATTTTCACCTACGAGCAGTACTTC. The V and J genes are TRBV30 and TRBJ2-7; D not resolved. The CDR3 has 12 residues. Germline V gives CDR1 GTSNPN, CDR2 SVGIG (reference sequence). V shed 2 bases and J shed 2 bases, with 7 bases lying between them. Looking up the rest from reference TRBV30 and TRBJ2-7 gives the full variable domain: SQTIHQWPATLVQPVGSPLSLECTVEGTSNPNLYWYRQAAGRGLQLLFYSVGIGQISSEVPQNLSASRPQDRQFILSSKKLLLSDSGFYLCAWSIFTYEQYFGPGTRLTVT.

This chain joins TRBV7-3 and TRBJ1-2; D is unresolved. Trimming shortened V by 0 bases and J by 2 bases, and 7 bases separated the two germline ends. This CDR3 comprises 14 residues. The germline V gene encodes CDR1 SGHTA and CDR2 FQGTGA. For the CDR3, the DNA is TGTGCCAGCAGCTTAACGACGGGGAACTATGGCTACACCTTC. Residues: CASSLTTGNYGYTF.

The rearrangement uses TRBV4-2 and TRBJ1-1; maybe TRBD1 (6 bases). V lost 0 bases, J lost 3 bases, and 11 bases lay in between. Germline V gene lookup returns CDR1 LGHNA and CDR2 YNFKEQ. CDR3 size: 15 residues. CDR3 loop: CASSQDYRVDTEAFF. The CDR3, as DNA: TGTGCCAGCAGCCAAGATTACAGGGTCGACACTGAAGCTTTCTTT.

Only a few counts were recorded for this clone. V is TRBV7-3 and J is TRBJ2-1; 7 bases match TRBD2. The germline CDR1 and CDR2 sequences are SGHTA and FQGTGA. J lost 5 bases, V lost 5 bases, and 6 bases had no gene match. The length of the CDR3 is 14 residues. The DNA of the CDR3 is TGTGCCAGCAGCCCCACGCGGGGGAACAATGAGCAGTTCTTC. Translated: CASSPTRGNNEQFF.